This T cell receptor beta chain originates from a study of cytomegalovirus exposure and HLA in healthy donors. Trimming took 4 bases from V and 9 from J, leaving 12 bases between them. CDR3 length equals 12 residues. Looked up from germline, CDR1 is SGHVS and CDR2 is FQNEAQ. PCR involved 60 Vbeta and 13 Jbeta primers. Methods used by the authors: There were about 80 million unique TCR beta chains by a later count, and approximately 11 million of them were shared. Profiled with immunoSEQ multiplex PCR; TCRdb holds only in-frame clones, not every one. The DNA gave D and trimming, while V, J and clone size come from that table. This sample yields fewer than 75,000 clones, of which approximately 79% are seen a single time; roughly 3% belongs to the top ten.

The sample taken for sequencing was PBMCs. The clonotype was recovered from a woman in her twenties or thirties in good health and CMV-seronegative. The V gene is TRBV7-8, the J gene TRBJ1-2; a possible D gene is TRBD1 (6 bases). Written as DNA, the CDR3 is TGTGCCAGCAGCTCAGGGGAAGCACGCTACACCTTC. It yields the protein CASSSGEARYTF.